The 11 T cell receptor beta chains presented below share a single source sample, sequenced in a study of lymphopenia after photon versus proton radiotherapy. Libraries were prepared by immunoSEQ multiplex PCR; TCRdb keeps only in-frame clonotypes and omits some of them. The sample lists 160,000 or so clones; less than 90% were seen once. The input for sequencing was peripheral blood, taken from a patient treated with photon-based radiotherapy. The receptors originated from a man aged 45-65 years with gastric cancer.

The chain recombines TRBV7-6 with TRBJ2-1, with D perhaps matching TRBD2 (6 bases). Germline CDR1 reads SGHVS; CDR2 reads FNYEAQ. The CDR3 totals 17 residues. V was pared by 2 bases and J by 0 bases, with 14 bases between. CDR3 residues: CASSLSGGMHSYNEQFF. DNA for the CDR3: TGTGCCAGCAGCTTATCCGGAGGGATGCACTCCTACAATGAGCAGTTCTTC.

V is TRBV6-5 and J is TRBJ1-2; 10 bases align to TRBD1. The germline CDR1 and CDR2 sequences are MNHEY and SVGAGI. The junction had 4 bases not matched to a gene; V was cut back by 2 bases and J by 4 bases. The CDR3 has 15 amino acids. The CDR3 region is CASSYRDRGAYGYTF. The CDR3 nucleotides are TGTGCCAGCAGTTACCGGGACAGGGGAGCCTATGGCTACACCTTC.

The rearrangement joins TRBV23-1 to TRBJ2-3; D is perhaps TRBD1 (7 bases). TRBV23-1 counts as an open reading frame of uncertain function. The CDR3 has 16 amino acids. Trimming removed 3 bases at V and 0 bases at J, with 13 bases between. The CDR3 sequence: CASSQPRGTSTDTQYF. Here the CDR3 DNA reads TGCGCCAGCAGTCAGCCCAGGGGGACTAGCACAGATACGCAGTATTTT.

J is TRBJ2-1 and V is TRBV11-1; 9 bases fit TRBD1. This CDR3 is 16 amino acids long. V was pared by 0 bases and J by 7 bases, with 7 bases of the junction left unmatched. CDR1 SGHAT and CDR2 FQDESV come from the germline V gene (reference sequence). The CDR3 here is CASSLAGTGRANEQFF. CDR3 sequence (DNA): TGTGCCAGCAGCTTAGCGGGGACAGGGAGGGCGAATGAGCAGTTCTTC.

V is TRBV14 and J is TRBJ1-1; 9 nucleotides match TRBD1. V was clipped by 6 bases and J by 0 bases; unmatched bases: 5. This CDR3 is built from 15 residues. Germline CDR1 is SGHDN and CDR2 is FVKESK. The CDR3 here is CASRQQGAMNTEAFF. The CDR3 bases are TGTGCCAGCAGACAACAGGGGGCTATGAACACTGAAGCTTTCTTT.

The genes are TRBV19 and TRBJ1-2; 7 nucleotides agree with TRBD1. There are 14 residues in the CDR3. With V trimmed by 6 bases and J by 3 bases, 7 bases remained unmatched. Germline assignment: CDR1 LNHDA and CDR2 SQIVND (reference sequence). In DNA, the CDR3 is TGTGCCAGTAGGCCTCAGGGGGAGCACTATGGCTACACCTTC. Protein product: CASRPQGEHYGYTF. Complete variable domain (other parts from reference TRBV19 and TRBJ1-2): DGGITQSPKYLFRKEGQNVTLSCEQNLNHDAMYWYRQDPGQGLRLIYYSQIVNDFQKGDIAEGYSVSREKKESFPLTVTSAQKNPTAFYLCASRPQGEHYGYTFGSGTRLTVV.

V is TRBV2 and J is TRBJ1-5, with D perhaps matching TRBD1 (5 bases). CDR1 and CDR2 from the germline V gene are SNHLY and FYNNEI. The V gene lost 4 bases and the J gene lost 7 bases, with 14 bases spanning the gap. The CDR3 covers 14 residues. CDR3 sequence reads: CASSARGIRQPQHF. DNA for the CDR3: TGTGCCAGCAGTGCTAGGGGTATACGGCAGCCCCAGCATTTT.

This CDR3 is CASSERASGNPTLKNIQYF. Here the CDR3 DNA reads TGTGCCAGCAGTGAACGGGCTAGCGGGAACCCAACCCTTAAAAACATTCAGTACTTC. This chain connects TRBV6-1 to TRBJ2-4; the match to TRBD2 covers 9 bases. This CDR3 has 19 amino acids. Looked up from germline, CDR1 is MNHNS and CDR2 is SASEGT. V shed 2 bases, J shed 4 bases, and the junction held 15 bases outside the gene matches.

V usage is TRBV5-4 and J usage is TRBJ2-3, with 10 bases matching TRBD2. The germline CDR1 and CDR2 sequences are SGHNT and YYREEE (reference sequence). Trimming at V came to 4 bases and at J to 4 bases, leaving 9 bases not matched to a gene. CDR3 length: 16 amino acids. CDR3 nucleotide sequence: TGTGCCAGCAGCACCAAGCGGGAGGGCCGGGCAGATACGCAGTATTTT. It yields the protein CASSTKREGRADTQYF.

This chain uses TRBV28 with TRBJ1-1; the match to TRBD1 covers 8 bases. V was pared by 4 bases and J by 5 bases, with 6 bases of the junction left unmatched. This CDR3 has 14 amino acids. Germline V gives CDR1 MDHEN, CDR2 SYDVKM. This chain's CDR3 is CASSSGTGGTEAFF. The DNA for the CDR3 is TGTGCCAGCAGTTCCGGGACAGGAGGGACTGAAGCTTTCTTT.

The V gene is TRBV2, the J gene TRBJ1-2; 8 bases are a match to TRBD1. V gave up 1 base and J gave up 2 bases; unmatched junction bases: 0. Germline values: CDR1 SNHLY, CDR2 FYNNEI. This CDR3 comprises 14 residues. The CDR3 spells CASSEDRGNYGYTF. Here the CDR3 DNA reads TGTGCCAGCAGTGAAGACAGGGGGAACTATGGCTACACCTTC.